The clone carrying this T cell receptor (beta chain) was observed a handful of times. What it recognizes is unknown. The entry originates in a study of shared clonotypes between healthy human individuals. This was a deep-level run. The sorted-subset replicate PCRs were given about 210 ng DNA, which is approximately 30,000 T cell genomes. Assay used: immunoSEQ multiplex PCR; TCRdb lists only in-frame clones, some missing. The data show hundreds of thousands of clones, roughly 70% seen once. Notes on the study in general: Clonotype sharing among the donors was expected to vary with sequencing depth.

The receptor comes from a woman between 25 and 40 years old in good health. Material for sequencing was memory CD4+ T cells sorted from blood. The sample's subset: CD45RA-negative fraction.

The CDR3 DNA is TGTGCCAGCAGCCTTCGCCCGGATGGAACCGGGGAGCTGTTTTTT. Its protein product is CASSLRPDGTGELFF. The genes are TRBV4-2 and TRBJ2-2, with D unclear. CDR1 is LGHNA and CDR2 is YNFKEQ in the germline V gene. V was trimmed by 4 bases and J by 5 bases, leaving 14 bases between them. This CDR3 region has 15 residues.